The rows below give T cell receptor beta chains drawn from one sample of a study of blood T cells in healthy people across ages. MiXCR was run by TCRdb on the 5' RACE reads, yielding one entry per CDR3 protein. Among more than 800,000 distinct CDR3 sequences listed, 29% were seen once. The sequencing sample was made of blood. The receptors here all came from a woman of 80 years or more in good health. Both conserved end residues are part of each CDR3. A D gene is named only where the DNA matches it firmly. Where a row states a size, it is once, few, many or the class of an expanded clone; other rows omit it.

TRBD1	TRBJ1-5	TRBV27	-	TGTGCCAGCAGTTCCTCAGGACAGGGATCATATCAGCCCCAGCATTTT	CASSSSGQGSYQPQHF
-	TRBJ1-5	TRBV18	few	TGTGCCAGCTCACCGGGACCGGGCAATCAGCCCCAGCATTTT	CASSPGPGNQPQHF
-	TRBJ1-6	TRBV27	-	TGTGCCAGCAGTTCAGGGCACAATTCACCCCTCCACTTT	CASSSGHNSPLHF
-	TRBJ2-3	TRBV3-1	-	TGTGCCAGCAGCCCTTCCCAGGGCCTCACAGATACGCAGTATTTT	CASSPSQGLTDTQYF
TRBD1	TRBJ2-7	TRBV11-2	-	TGTGCCAGCAGCAGGGACAGGGAAGAGGCCCAGTACTTC	CASSRDREEAQYF
-	TRBJ2-2	TRBV5-1	few	TGCGCCAGCGGAGAAGGCGCGAACACCGGGGAGCTGTTTTTT	CASGEGANTGELFF
-	TRBJ2-4	TRBV10-3	many	TGTGCCAGCAGTGACTGGGTAAACATTCAGTACTTC	CASSDWVNIQYF
TRBD2	TRBJ2-3	TRBV2	-	TGTGCCAGCAGAGATCGGGGGGTAGAAACAGATACGCAGTATTTT	CASRDRGVETDTQYF
TRBD1	TRBJ1-2	TRBV5-1	many	TGCGCCAGCAGCCTTGGGACAGCCGGCTACACCTTC	CASSLGTAGYTF
-	TRBJ1-1	TRBV18	-	TGTGCCAGCTCACCACGAGGATTTACTGAAGCTTTCTTT	CASSPRGFTEAFF
TRBD2	TRBJ2-5	TRBV9	once	TGTGCCAGCAGCTCCCCGACTAGCGGGAGAATGGAGACCCAGTACTTC	CASSSPTSGRMETQYF
-	TRBJ2-7	TRBV6-5	once	TGTGCCAGCAGTTACGAATTTGGGACGCGGCCCTACGAGCAGTACTTC	CASSYEFGTRPYEQYF
TRBD2	TRBJ2-5	TRBV5-1	-	TGCGCCAGCAGCCCCAACGGGCTAGCGGGGGGGCTCCAAGAGACCCAGTACTTC	CASSPNGLAGGLQETQYF
-	TRBJ1-5	TRBV7-2	many	TGTGCCAGCAGTAAAACAGGCAATCAGCCCCAGCATTTT	CASSKTGNQPQHF
TRBD1	TRBJ2-2	TRBV6-6	-	TGTGCCAGCAGTCGGGACAGGGTAGGGACCGGGGAGCTGTTTTTT	CASSRDRVGTGELFF
TRBD2	TRBJ2-1	TRBV4-3	many	TGCGCCAGCAGCCATTATATAGCGGGGGGGCAGTTCTTC	CASSHYIAGGQFF
-	TRBJ1-6	TRBV20-1	-	TGCAGTGCTAGAGATTTTGAGAATTCACCCCTCCACTTT	CSARDFENSPLHF
TRBD1	TRBJ2-5	TRBV4-3	many	TGCGCCAGCAGCCATGATAACAGGGGGGAGACCCAGTACTTC	CASSHDNRGETQYF
-	TRBJ1-2	TRBV6-5	many	TGTGCCAGCAAGGGACTCAACTATGGCTACACCTTC	CASKGLNYGYTF
TRBD2	TRBJ2-5	TRBV12-3/TRBV12-4	-	TGTGCCAGCAGTTTAAGTCGAATATTAAGTCCGATGCGGGAGTTGGGGCAAGAGACCCAGTACTTC	CASSLSRILSPMRELGQETQYF
TRBD1	TRBJ2-2	TRBV5-1	-	TGCGCCAGCAGCTTGGACAGGGGGGCGAACACCGGGGAGCTGTTTTTT	CASSLDRGANTGELFF
TRBD1	TRBJ2-3	TRBV9	-	TGTGCCAGCAGCGTACGTGGTCAGGGGGAGACAGATACGCAGTATTTT	CASSVRGQGETDTQYF